These 10 T cell receptor beta chains were sequenced from one sample in a study of shared clonotypes between healthy human individuals. Assay used: immunoSEQ multiplex PCR; TCRdb lists only in-frame clones, some missing. The sample lists hundreds of thousands of clones, roughly 83% occurring once. Input material: PBMCs. These receptors were taken from a woman in her thirties or forties in good health. Some clones in this sample may be carry-over from other donors' samples.

This clone was picked up one time. The rearrangement links TRBV14 to TRBJ2-5; D uncertain. Germline V CDR1 and CDR2: SGHDN, FVKESK. The CDR3 totals 10 residues. V was shortened by 8 bases and J by 0 bases, with 1 base between the two germline ends. DNA of the CDR3: TGTGCCAGCGACCAAGAGACCCAGTACTTC. This sequence encodes CASDQETQYF.

The genes are TRBV18 and TRBJ2-2; TRBD2 aligns across 7 bases. The trim removed 4 bases at V and 4 bases at J, leaving 9 bases unmatched. This CDR3 comprises 16 residues. CDR1 is KGHSH, CDR2 LQKENI, per germline. The CDR3 DNA reads as TGTGCCAGCTCACGACTTACGGGAGGACGCACCGGGGAGCTGTTTTTT. It encodes CASSRLTGGRTGELFF.

The genes are TRBV28 and TRBJ1-5; TRBD1 is a possible D gene (5 bases). The CDR3 covers 15 residues. Germline CDR1 reads MDHEN; CDR2 reads SYDVKM. Trimming pared 10 bases from V and 0 bases from J, leaving 16 bases between. CDR3 DNA: TGTGCCACCTCCCCGGGGGGGTATAGCAATCAGCCCCAGCATTTT. Its translation is CATSPGGYSNQPQHF.

The chain carries TRBV18 and TRBJ2-5; 11 bases line up with TRBD1. Germline loops: CDR1 KGHSH, CDR2 LQKENI. The V gene end was trimmed by 0 bases and the J gene end by 5 bases; junction bases not matched to a gene: 5. The CDR3 loop spans 16 amino acids. The CDR3 region is CASSPPDRGLGETQYF. Written as DNA, the CDR3 is TGTGCCAGCTCACCACCGGACAGGGGGCTCGGTGAGACCCAGTACTTC.

J is TRBJ1-4 and V is TRBV28; 7 nucleotides align to TRBD1. The V segment lost 3 bases and the J segment 8 bases; nucleotides outside the gene matches: 6. The germline V gene has CDR1 MDHEN and CDR2 SYDVKM. The CDR3 runs 14 residues. The CDR3 is CASSFRQGDEKLFF. The CDR3 DNA is TGTGCCAGCAGTTTTCGGCAGGGGGACGAAAAACTGTTTTTT.

The V call is TRBV5-1, the J call TRBJ2-3; D not certain. Germline-derived CDR1 and CDR2 are SGHRS and YFSETQ. This CDR3 is built from 13 residues. Trimming stripped 8 bases from V and 0 bases from J, with 10 bases between. The CDR3 sequence: CASNVASTDTQYF. The CDR3 region has the DNA TGCGCCAGTAATGTGGCTAGCACAGATACGCAGTATTTT.

The rearrangement links TRBV18 to TRBJ2-1, with TRBD2 matching over 8 bases. The CDR3 has 16 amino acids. Trimming took 1 base from V and 6 from J; bases not matched to a gene: 8. Germline V lookup: CDR1 KGHSH, CDR2 LQKENI. The CDR3: CASSPLAIAGSNEQFF. CDR3 in DNA: TGTGCCAGCTCACCACTGGCGATAGCGGGAAGCAATGAGCAGTTCTTC. The full variable domain, rest sourced from reference TRBV18 and TRBJ2-1, is NAGVMQNPRHLVRRRGQEARLRCSPMKGHSHVYWYRQLPEEGLKFMVYLQKENIIDESGMPKERFSAEFPKEGPSILRIQQVVRGDSAAYFCASSPLAIAGSNEQFFGPGTRLTVL.

The rearrangement links TRBV7-2 to TRBJ2-1; TRBD2 matches at 14 bases. Trimming removed 3 bases from V and 8 bases from J; junction bases left unmatched: 6. The CDR3 spans 16 residues. CDR1 is SGHTA, CDR2 FQGNSA, per germline. The CDR3, as DNA: TGTGCCAGCAGCTTGGGACTAGCGGGAGTAGTAGATGAGCAGTTCTTC. Protein: CASSLGLAGVVDEQFF.

The gene calls are TRBV28 and TRBJ1-1; D possibly corresponds to TRBD1 (6 bases). The germline gives CDR1 MDHEN, CDR2 SYDVKM. V was pared by 5 bases and J by 3 bases, with 10 bases between. This CDR3 spans 13 amino acids. CDR3 protein: CASSKQGYTEAFF. CDR3 coding DNA: TGTGCCAGCAGTAAACAGGGTTACACTGAAGCTTTCTTT.

A few counts support this clone. The chain is built from TRBV6-1 and TRBJ1-2; D is ambiguous. The CDR3 length is 12 residues. Germline V lookup: CDR1 MNHNS, CDR2 SASEGT. V was pared by 8 bases and J by 4 bases, with 11 bases between. The CDR3 DNA reads TGTGCCAGCTTTCGTGCTCCCTATGGCTACACCTTC. It specifies CASFRAPYGYTF.